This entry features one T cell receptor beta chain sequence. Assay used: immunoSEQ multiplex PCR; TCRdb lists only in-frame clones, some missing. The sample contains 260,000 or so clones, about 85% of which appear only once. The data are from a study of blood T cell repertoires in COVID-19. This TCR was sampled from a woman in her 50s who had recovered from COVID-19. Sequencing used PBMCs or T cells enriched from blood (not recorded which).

CDR3 in DNA: TGTGCCAGCAGTTGGGCAGGGGGTCGTGAAAAACTGTTTTTT. Translated: CASSWAGGREKLFF. V usage is TRBV25-1 and J usage is TRBJ1-4; TRBD1 matches at 7 bases. Trimming removed 5 bases from V and 7 bases from J; junction bases left unmatched: 7. CDR3 length: 14 residues. Germline-derived CDR1 and CDR2 are MGHDK and SYGVNS. Full variable domain (missing parts from reference TRBV25-1 and TRBJ1-4): EADIYQTPRYLVIGTGKKITLECSQTMGHDKMYWYQQDPGMELHLIHYSYGVNSTEKGDLSSESTVSRIRTEHFPLTLESARPSHTSQYLCASSWAGGREKLFFGSGTQLSVL.